One sample yielded the 24 T cell receptor beta chains listed below, sequenced in a study of cytomegalovirus exposure and HLA in healthy donors. Assay used: immunoSEQ multiplex PCR; TCRdb lists only in-frame clones, some missing. The sample has 250,000 to 350,000 clones, roughly 90% seen once; the top ten hold approximately 0.9%. The material sequenced was PBMCs. These receptors were obtained from a woman aged 18 to 35 in good health and CMV-seronegative.

V and J are TRBV7-9 and TRBJ1-3, with TRBD1 matching over 7 bases. The CDR3 is 15 amino acids. CDR1 is SEHNR and CDR2 is FQNEAQ in the germline V gene (reference sequence). V shed 5 bases, J shed 5 bases, and the junction held 9 bases outside the gene matches. The CDR3 coding sequence is TGTGCCAGCAGCCTCACCGGGACAGCCCGAAACACCATATATTTT. Translating it yields CASSLTGTARNTIYF.

The V and J genes are TRBV30 and TRBJ1-1; 9 bases fit TRBD1. The CDR3 has 15 residues. J was trimmed by 11 bases and V by 3 bases; bases with no gene match: 16. From germline, CDR1 is GTSNPN and CDR2 SVGIG (reference sequence). The CDR3 sequence is CAWRYRTGGAGPAFF. CDR3 sequence (DNA): TGTGCCTGGAGATATAGAACAGGGGGCGCCGGTCCCGCTTTCTTT. The full variable domain, completed using reference TRBV30 and TRBJ1-1, is SQTIHQWPATLVQPVGSPLSLECTVEGTSNPNLYWYRQAAGRGLQLLFYSVGIGQISSEVPQNLSASRPQDRQFILSSKKLLLSDSGFYLCAWRYRTGGAGPAFFGQGTRLTVV.

This chain connects TRBV18 to TRBJ1-3; no definite D call. This CDR3 comprises 12 residues. Germline-derived CDR1 and CDR2 are KGHSH and LQKENI. V was shortened by 6 bases and J by 7 bases, with 10 bases between the two germline ends. The CDR3 nucleotides are TGTGCCAGCTCTCGCGGCCGGAACACCATATATTTT. This gives the protein CASSRGRNTIYF.

For this clone: Germline is not matched at one junction end, which may reflect a read error. This chain joins TRBV7-6 and TRBJ2-1, with 12 bases identical to TRBD1. Per germline, CDR1 SGHVS and CDR2 FNYEAQ. This CDR3 region has 16 residues. CDR3 sequence (DNA): TGTGCCAGCAGCCGGGTCGGGACAGGGGGCTACGATGAGCAGTTCTTC. This gives the protein CASSRVGTGGYDEQFF.

CDR3 nucleotides: TGTGCCAGCAGCTTAGGGACAGATTATAGCAATCAGCCCCAGCATTTT. Protein sequence: CASSLGTDYSNQPQHF. This chain links TRBV11-1 with TRBJ1-5, with TRBD1 as a possible D gene (6 bases). V dropped 1 base and J dropped 0 bases, with 10 bases sitting between them. The CDR3 runs to 16 residues. Germline-derived CDR1 and CDR2 are SGHAT and FQDESV (reference sequence). Together with reference TRBV11-1 and TRBJ1-5, the CDR3 gives the full variable domain: EAEVAQSPRYKITEKSQAVAFWCDPISGHATLYWYRQILGQGPELLVQFQDESVVDDSQLPKDRFSAERLKGVDSTLKIQPAELGDSAMYLCASSLGTDYSNQPQHFGDGTRLSIL.

The chain's CDR3 is CASSEEDRHTEKLFF. CDR3 bases: TGTGCCAGCAGTGAAGAAGACAGGCACACGGAAAAACTGTTTTTT. This sequence joins TRBV6-1 and TRBJ1-4; weak D call: TRBD1 (6 bases). V lost 1 base and J lost 8, with 14 bases in between. The germline V gene has CDR1 MNHNS and CDR2 SASEGT. The CDR3 has 15 amino acids.

Details on this clone: Other DNA sequences in this sample translate to the same CDR3. V usage is TRBV19 and J usage is TRBJ1-2; TRBD1 agrees at 8 bases. Per the germline V gene, CDR1 is LNHDA and CDR2 is SQIVND (reference sequence). With 2 bases clipped from V and 3 bases from J, the junction kept 2 bases outside the gene matches. The CDR3 spans 14 residues. CDR3 coding DNA: TGTGCCAGTAGTATAACAGGGGGGGACTATGGCTACACCTTC. It is translated as CASSITGGDYGYTF.

V gene TRBV19 combines with J gene TRBJ1-1; D is unclear. V was trimmed by 3 bases and J by 2 bases, leaving 10 bases between them. Germline values: CDR1 LNHDA, CDR2 SQIVND (reference sequence). There are 14 residues in the CDR3. The CDR3 is CASSISGSNTEAFF. DNA of the CDR3: TGTGCCAGTAGTATTTCGGGATCTAACACTGAAGCTTTCTTT.

The chain combines TRBV30 with TRBJ1-1, with D unresolved. This CDR3 is built from 12 residues. Trimming stripped 3 bases from V and 5 bases from J, with 10 bases between. The germline V gene has CDR1 GTSNPN and CDR2 SVGIG (reference sequence). CDR3 nucleotides: TGTGCCTGGAGCGTAGTTGGTACTGAAGCTTTCTTT. Translation: CAWSVVGTEAFF. The variable domain in full, completed from reference TRBV30 and TRBJ1-1, reads SQTIHQWPATLVQPVGSPLSLECTVEGTSNPNLYWYRQAAGRGLQLLFYSVGIGQISSEVPQNLSASRPQDRQFILSSKKLLLSDSGFYLCAWSVVGTEAFFGQGTRLTVV.

This clone came up a few times. The J gene is TRBJ1-5, the V gene TRBV28; D unresolved. Between the trimmed V and J ends, which lost 6 bases and 5 bases, there was a span of 17 bases. Germline V gene lookup returns CDR1 MDHEN and CDR2 SYDVKM. The CDR3 is 15 amino acids. CDR3 region: CASSQTGIGDQPQHF. CDR3 DNA sequence: TGTGCCAGCAGCCAAACCGGGATCGGGGATCAGCCCCAGCATTTT. The full variable domain, with the rest looked up from reference TRBV28 and TRBJ1-5, is DVKVTQSSRYLVKRTGEKVFLECVQDMDHENMFWYRQDPGLGLRLIYFSYDVKMKEKGDIPEGYSVSREKKERFSLILESASTNQTSMYLCASSQTGIGDQPQHFGDGTRLSIL.

The J gene is TRBJ2-1, the V gene TRBV7-9; no firm D call. The CDR3 is made up of 17 amino acids. The germline V gene has CDR1 SEHNR and CDR2 FQNEAQ (reference sequence). The V gene lost 0 bases and the J gene lost 1 base, with 13 bases spanning the gap. The CDR3 loop reads CASSLALSDWSYNEQFF. The CDR3 bases are TGTGCCAGCAGCTTAGCGCTGAGCGATTGGTCCTACAATGAGCAGTTCTTC.

This clone has only a few counts. The rearrangement joins TRBV23-1 to TRBJ2-7; weak D call: TRBD2 (5 bases). TRBV23-1 is an ORF for which the function is uncertain. Trimming removed 6 bases at V and 2 bases at J, with 14 bases between. The CDR3 contains 14 residues. In DNA, the CDR3 is TGCGCCAGCAGACGTACGGGGTTGCCCTACGAGCAGTACTTC. Amino acids: CASRRTGLPYEQYF.

The rearrangement links TRBV2 to TRBJ2-1; perhaps TRBD1 as D (5 bases). The CDR3 runs to 13 residues. Germline V gene lookup returns CDR1 SNHLY and CDR2 FYNNEI. Deletions cut 3 bases from V and 5 bases from J, with 8 bases between. The CDR3 nucleotides are TGTGCCAGCAGTGAGACAGTAGACAATGAGCAGTTCTTC. This translates into CASSETVDNEQFF.

The rearrangement links TRBV2 to TRBJ2-7; no reliable D call. The CDR3 is made up of 12 amino acids. CDR1 and CDR2 (germline): SNHLY, FYNNEI. V lost 7 bases and J 1 base, leaving 8 bases between the germline ends. The CDR3 sequence is CASNRGSYEQYF. CDR3 DNA sequence: TGTGCCAGCAATCGCGGTTCCTACGAGCAGTACTTC.

The chain uses TRBV6-1 and TRBJ2-4, with a tentative D call TRBD1 (5 bases). This CDR3 region has 12 residues. Trimming cost V 0 bases and J 15 bases, with 12 bases left between them. Germline V CDR1 and CDR2: MNHNS, SASEGT. The DNA of the CDR3 is TGTGCCAGCAGTGAAGCTCCCAGGGTGAGGTACTTC. It yields the protein CASSEAPRVRYF.

The chain links TRBV9 to TRBJ2-1; D is perhaps TRBD2 (6 bases). The ends were cut back, 6 bases at V and 0 bases at J, with 10 bases in the middle. There are 14 residues in the CDR3. Germline V gene sequence: CDR1 SGDLS, CDR2 YYNGEE. CDR3 bases: TGTGCCAGCAATAGCGGAAACTCCTACAATGAGCAGTTCTTC. Amino acid sequence: CASNSGNSYNEQFF.

The V and J genes are TRBV18 and TRBJ2-7; TRBD1 matches 7 bases. Germline V gene data show CDR1 as KGHSH and CDR2 as LQKENI. This CDR3 is built from 13 residues. The ends lost 3 bases at V and 7 bases at J; junction bases unmatched: 6. The CDR3 nucleotides read TGTGCCAGCTCACCCCAGGGGGTTGGGGAGCAGTACTTC. It specifies CASSPQGVGEQYF.

The V call is TRBV5-1, the J call TRBJ2-5; 10 bases align to TRBD1. The CDR3 loop spans 18 amino acids. V shed 0 bases and J 5 bases; nucleotides not matched to a gene: 13. Germline-derived CDR1 and CDR2 are SGHRS and YFSETQ. CDR3 sequence: CASSLGDRGRSVLETQYF. In nucleotides, the CDR3 is TGCGCCAGCAGCTTGGGGGACAGGGGTCGGTCGGTATTGGAGACCCAGTACTTC.

V usage is TRBV19 and J usage is TRBJ1-5; TRBD1 aligns across 9 bases. This CDR3 spans 16 amino acids. V lost 4 bases and J lost 4; bases outside the gene matches: 8. Germline-derived CDR1 and CDR2 are LNHDA and SQIVND (reference sequence). The CDR3 region is CASSSRGQGPNQPQHF. CDR3 bases: TGTGCCAGTAGTAGTAGGGGACAGGGCCCTAATCAGCCCCAGCATTTT.

The gene calls are TRBV27 and TRBJ1-4; D uncertain. The germline gives CDR1 MNHEY, CDR2 SMNVEV (reference sequence). This CDR3 is 16 amino acids long. V shed 0 bases and J shed 0 bases, with 8 bases lying between them. The CDR3 loop reads CASSLSRPATNEKLFF. The DNA of the CDR3 is TGTGCCAGCAGTTTATCGCGGCCTGCAACTAATGAAAAACTGTTTTTT.

Written as DNA, the CDR3 is TGTGCCAGCAGCTATCAGGGGCTCGGGGTCTATGGCTACACCTTC. Translation: CASSYQGLGVYGYTF. The chain has TRBV7-9 and TRBJ1-2, with D maybe TRBD1 (6 bases). Trimming removed 4 bases from V and 4 bases from J, with 16 bases in between. Germline V gene lookup returns CDR1 SEHNR and CDR2 FQNEAQ (reference sequence). There are 15 residues in the CDR3.

The chain is built from TRBV6-5 and TRBJ2-7, with TRBD2 matching over 9 bases. CDR1 is MNHEY, CDR2 SVGAGI, per germline. The CDR3 consists of 14 residues. The V segment lost 6 bases and the J segment 2 bases; nucleotides outside the gene matches: 5. CDR3 in amino acids: CASSRLAETYEQYF. The DNA of the CDR3 is TGTGCCAGCAGCCGACTAGCGGAAACCTACGAGCAGTACTTC.

The table lists this clone with a count of one. The chain recombines TRBV7-9 with TRBJ1-1, with a tentative D call TRBD1 (5 bases). The V gene lost 0 bases and the J gene lost 3 bases, with 8 bases spanning the gap. The CDR3 is made up of 14 amino acids. CDR1 is SEHNR and CDR2 is FQNEAQ in the germline V gene (reference sequence). As DNA, the CDR3 is TGTGCCAGCAGCTTAGCCGCCAGGGACACTGAAGCTTTCTTT. Translating it yields CASSLAARDTEAFF.

The rearrangement joins TRBV29-1 to TRBJ1-1; D might be TRBD1 (5 bases). V gave up 6 bases and J gave up 8 bases, with 10 bases separating them. The CDR3 totals 10 residues. Germline lookup yields CDR1 SQVTM and CDR2 ANQGSEA. The CDR3 bases are TGCAGCGTCGCCCAGGGAGAAGCTTTCTTT. This sequence encodes CSVAQGEAFF.